What follows are 16 T cell receptor beta chains derived from one specimen sequenced in a study of blood T cell repertoires in COVID-19. Data came from immunoSEQ multiplex PCR; TCRdb stores just in-frame clones and leaves some out. The sample holds tens of thousands of clones, 65% to 90% seen once. Sequenced sample: peripheral blood. The source is a man aged 60 to 75 with acute or convalescent COVID-19.

V gene TRBV7-9 combines with J gene TRBJ2-2, with 9 bases that match TRBD2. This CDR3 comprises 16 residues. CDR1 is SEHNR and CDR2 is FQNEAQ in the germline V gene (reference sequence). With V trimmed by 7 bases and J by 2 bases, 8 bases remained unmatched. Here the CDR3 reads CASKEGLARNTGELFF. Here the CDR3 DNA reads TGTGCCAGCAAAGAGGGACTAGCCCGAAACACCGGGGAGCTGTTTTTT.

The rearrangement links TRBV18 to TRBJ2-7; tentatively, D is TRBD2 (5 bases). Germline CDR1 is KGHSH and CDR2 is LQKENI. This CDR3 region has 12 residues. V was shortened by 5 bases and J by 7 bases, with 12 bases between the two germline ends. This chain's CDR3 is CASSRKSGEQYF. DNA for the CDR3: TGTGCCAGCTCAAGGAAGTCGGGGGAGCAGTACTTC.

The gene calls are TRBV11-2 and TRBJ1-2; weak D call: TRBD1 (6 bases). Trimming pared 5 bases from V and 0 bases from J, leaving 19 bases between. Germline V gene lookup returns CDR1 SGHAT and CDR2 FQNNGV. CDR3 length: 17 residues. The CDR3 here is CASSRNREGSTNYGYTF. CDR3 sequence (DNA): TGTGCCAGCAGCCGAAACAGGGAGGGGAGTACTAACTATGGCTACACCTTC.

J is TRBJ1-5 and V is TRBV14, with 8 bases that match TRBD1. Germline V gives CDR1 SGHDN, CDR2 FVKESK. V was pared by 4 bases and J by 7 bases, with 6 bases of the junction left unmatched. This CDR3 has 14 residues. The CDR3 loop is CASSLGQGQQPQHF. In DNA, the CDR3 is TGTGCCAGCAGCCTCGGACAGGGCCAGCAGCCCCAGCATTTT.

J is TRBJ2-3 and V is TRBV7-3; 8 bases fit TRBD1. CDR1 SGHTA and CDR2 FQGTGA come from the germline V gene. V shed 2 bases, J shed 3 bases, and the junction held 1 base outside the gene matches. The CDR3 covers 14 residues. The DNA for the CDR3 is TGTGCCAGCAGCTTAGACAGGGGAACAGATACGCAGTATTTT. This sequence encodes CASSLDRGTDTQYF.

This clone was counted between two and nine times. This chain uses TRBV19 with TRBJ1-1; D is unresolved. Between the trimmed V and J ends, which lost 5 bases and 5 bases, there was a span of 21 bases. Germline values: CDR1 LNHDA, CDR2 SQIVND (reference sequence). This CDR3 is 16 amino acids long. CDR3 amino acids: CASSPFGGSRRTEAFF. CDR3 DNA sequence: TGTGCCAGTAGTCCCTTCGGCGGGAGCCGGAGGACTGAAGCTTTCTTT.

The chain employs TRBV21-1 and TRBJ2-7; no check of the table's D call, TRBD2, against the DNA was made. TRBV21-1 is reported as a pseudogene. This CDR3 has 16 amino acids. CDR3 region: CASSKRWGTPEREQYF. The CDR3 bases are TGTGCCAGCAGCAAACGCTGGGGGACTCCTGAGAGGGAGCAGTACTTC.

This clone was recorded only once. CDR3 bases: TGTGCCAGTGGACTAGCGTCAGAGCAGTACTTC. As protein: CASGLASEQYF. This chain connects TRBV19 to TRBJ2-7; 9 positions match TRBD2. Germline V gene data show CDR1 as LNHDA and CDR2 as SQIVND (reference sequence). Losses at the gene ends were 8 bases for V and 7 bases for J; bases not matched to a gene: 3. The CDR3 contains 11 residues.

The chain joins TRBV5-3 to TRBJ2-3; 8 bases map to TRBD2. TRBV5-3 qualifies as an ORF whose function is uncertain. This CDR3 region has 13 residues. Losses at the gene ends were 10 bases for V and 4 bases for J; bases not matched to a gene: 8. The CDR3 loop is CALGAGGPDTQYF. The CDR3 region has the DNA TGTGCCCTAGGGGCGGGGGGCCCAGATACGCAGTATTTT.

The DNA of the CDR3 is TGTGCCAGCAGCACCGGGGTTTACAATGAGCAGTTCTTC. Translation gives CASSTGVYNEQFF. The rearrangement uses TRBV7-7 and TRBJ2-1; perhaps TRBD2 as D (5 bases). V lost 5 bases to trimming and J lost 4 bases, with 9 bases between them. This CDR3 is built from 13 residues. Germline lookup yields CDR1 SSHAT and CDR2 FNYEAQ (reference sequence).

The chain is built from TRBV7-9 and TRBJ1-1; D is undetermined. Germline CDR1 is SEHNR and CDR2 is FQNEAQ (reference sequence). This CDR3 is built from 14 residues. Trimming removed 0 bases at V and 6 bases at J, with 11 bases between. The CDR3 bases are TGTGCCAGCAGCTTAGCGCTGGTTACATCTGAAGCTTTCTTT. This translates into CASSLALVTSEAFF. The full variable domain, its missing parts supplied by reference TRBV7-9 and TRBJ1-1, is DTGVSQNPRHKITKRGQNVTFRCDPISEHNRLYWYRQTLGQGPEFLTYFQNEAQLEKSRLLSDRFSAERPKGSFSTLEIQRTEQGDSAMYLCASSLALVTSEAFFGQGTRLTVV.

Worth noting for this clone: The junction departs from germline at one end; a sequencing error may be responsible. The chain links TRBV5-4 to TRBJ2-7, with 8 bases identical to TRBD2. Germline lookup yields CDR1 SGHNT and CDR2 YYREEE (reference sequence). The CDR3 is made up of 11 amino acids. CDR3 residues: CASSLGLAKHF. Written as DNA, the CDR3 is TGTGCCAGCAGCTTGGGACTAGCGAAACACTTC.

The chain carries TRBV12-5 and TRBJ2-5; possible D gene TRBD2, 5 bases. The CDR3 is 15 amino acids. The germline V gene has CDR1 LGHNT and CDR2 FRNRAP. V was trimmed by 6 bases and J by 1 base, leaving 15 bases between them. The CDR3 nucleotides are TGTGCTAGTGGAAGAGATAGCGTGGCCCAAGAGACCCAGTACTTC. It yields the protein CASGRDSVAQETQYF. The whole variable domain, filled in from reference TRBV12-5 and TRBJ2-5, reads DARVTQTPRHKVTEMGQEVTMRCQPILGHNTVFWYRQTMMQGLELLAYFRNRAPLDDSGMPKDRFSAEMPDATLATLKIQPSEPRDSAVYFCASGRDSVAQETQYFGPGTRLLVL.

There are a few counts of this clone. The chain is built from TRBV5-6 and TRBJ2-7; possible D gene TRBD2, 5 bases. This CDR3 contains 13 residues. Germline assignment: CDR1 SGHDT and CDR2 YYEEEE. Trimming took off 0 bases at V and 6 bases at J, with 10 bases between the two ends. The CDR3 DNA is TGTGCCAGCAGCTTGGATTTGAGGGTCGAGCAGTACTTC. It specifies CASSLDLRVEQYF. Full variable domain (outside the CDR3, taken from reference TRBV5-6 and TRBJ2-7): DAGVTQSPTHLIKTRGQQVTLRCSPKSGHDTVSWYQQALGQGPQFIFQYYEEEERQRGNFPDRFSGHQFPNYSSELNVNALLLGDSALYLCASSLDLRVEQYFGPGTRLTVT.

This clone showed up just once. Germline and junction disagree at one end, which may indicate a read error. The chain uses TRBV19 and TRBJ2-1, with TRBD2 identical over 15 bases. The CDR3 runs to 18 residues. CDR1 LNHDA and CDR2 SQIVND come from the germline V gene (reference sequence). The CDR3 region has the DNA TGTGCCAGTAGATCACCGGGACTAGCGGGGGGAGTATACAGTGAGCAGTTCTTC. Translated, it gives CASRSPGLAGGVYSEQFF.

V gene TRBV3-1 (or the pseudogene TRBV3-2) combines with J gene TRBJ1-1; 9 positions match TRBD1. With 7 bases clipped from V and 4 bases from J, the junction kept 13 bases outside the gene matches. The CDR3 is made up of 16 amino acids. Germline-derived CDR1 and CDR2 are LGHDT and YNNKEL (reference sequence). CDR3 nucleotide sequence: TGTGCCAGCACCACCAAGGGGGGGACAGGGACCACTGAAGCTTTCTTT. It yields the protein CASTTKGGTGTTEAFF.